The TCR beta chain described here comes from a study of T cell repertoires in cytomegalovirus infection. Study as a whole: HLA-B-restricted CMV epitopes that are well studied were used alongside recently identified HLA-C-restricted ones. Public TCR beta signatures marked donors with CMV infection and the matching HLA. Overall study results and limits: Using cumulative public TCR beta family frequency, the authors identified those who carried CMV together with the relevant HLA. Predominance within the ex vivo response was attributable to HLA-C-restricted CMV-specific TCR beta clonotypes.

MiXCR was run by TCRdb on the reads, yielding one entry per CDR3 protein. The sample includes some 940,000 distinct CDR3 sequences, 31% of them seen just once. Germline V gives CDR1 SEHNR, CDR2 FQNEAQ (reference sequence). Trimming took off 5 bases at V and 5 bases at J, with 21 bases between the two ends. The CDR3 sequence is 16 residues long. With respect to this clonotype: Its specificity is unknown.

The receptor's source is a human donor in good health (CMV status not recorded). Some clones in this sample may be carry-over from other donors' samples. The specimen was cultured CD8+ T cells from PBMCs, collected from culture after CMV antigen stimulation. This sequence joins TRBV7-9 and TRBJ2-5; D ambiguous. The CDR3 region has the DNA TGTGCCAGCAGCGCCCTGGAGAAAACTTTACTGGAGACCCAGTACTTC. This encodes CASSALEKTLLETQYF.